The rows below give T cell receptor beta chains drawn from one sample of a study of blood T cell repertoires in COVID-19. The table came from immunoSEQ multiplex PCR; TCRdb's copy has only in-frame clones and leaves some out. The data contain 130,000 to 150,000 clones, about 86% of them singletons. Input material: PBMCs or T cells enriched from blood (not recorded which). Receptor source: a man aged 50-59 years who had recovered from COVID-19. Both conserved end residues are part of each CDR3. D genes are given only for firm matches. A clone size is listed for some rows: how often the clone was seen (once, few, many), or a class if it is expanded.

clone size: -; V gene: TRBV11-2; J gene: TRBJ2-1; D gene: TRBD2; CDR3 protein: CASSFMTSGGAPYNEQFF; CDR3 DNA: TGTGCCAGCAGCTTTATGACTAGCGGGGGGGCACCCTACAATGAGCAGTTCTTC
clone size: -; V gene: TRBV6-2/TRBV6-3; J gene: TRBJ2-7; D gene: TRBD1; CDR3 protein: CASRYHGQGSYEQYF; CDR3 DNA: TGTGCCAGCAGATACCACGGACAGGGCTCCTACGAGCAGTACTTC
clone size: once; V gene: TRBV7-2; J gene: TRBJ1-5; D gene: -; CDR3 protein: CASGLVSGGNQPQHF; CDR3 DNA: TGTGCCAGCGGCTTGGTTTCCGGGGGCAATCAGCCCCAGCATTTT
clone size: -; V gene: TRBV15; J gene: TRBJ2-1; D gene: -; CDR3 protein: CATGAGRPSYNEQFF; CDR3 DNA: TGTGCCACCGGGGCCGGGCGGCCATCCTACAATGAGCAGTTCTTC
clone size: -; V gene: TRBV19; J gene: TRBJ1-2; D gene: TRBD1; CDR3 protein: CASSIRGLVYGYTF; CDR3 DNA: TGTGCCAGTAGTATAAGGGGGCTCGTCTATGGCTACACCTTC
clone size: -; V gene: TRBV5-1; J gene: TRBJ1-1; D gene: TRBD1; CDR3 protein: CASSLDGTGVTEAFF; CDR3 DNA: TGCGCCAGCAGCTTGGATGGGACAGGAGTAACTGAAGCTTTCTTT
clone size: -; V gene: TRBV12-3/TRBV12-4; J gene: TRBJ2-5; D gene: -; CDR3 protein: CASSLSGTQYF; CDR3 DNA: TGTGCCAGCAGCTTGAGTGGGACCCAGTACTTC
clone size: few; V gene: TRBV4-3; J gene: TRBJ2-1; D gene: TRBD2; CDR3 protein: CASSQDKGLAANEQFF; CDR3 DNA: TGCGCCAGCAGCCAAGACAAGGGACTAGCGGCCAATGAGCAGTTCTTC
clone size: -; V gene: TRBV6-5; J gene: TRBJ1-2; D gene: -; CDR3 protein: CASRGTGNYGYTF; CDR3 DNA: TGTGCCAGCAGGGGTACAGGGAACTATGGCTACACCTTC
clone size: once; V gene: TRBV7-2; J gene: TRBJ2-7; D gene: TRBD1; CDR3 protein: CASSLNRGPYEQYF; CDR3 DNA: TGTGCCAGCAGCTTAAACAGGGGCCCCTACGAGCAGTACTTC
clone size: -; V gene: TRBV19; J gene: TRBJ2-4; D gene: -; CDR3 protein: CASSIRRPKNIQYF; CDR3 DNA: TGTGCCAGTAGTATCCGGAGACCTAAAAACATTCAGTACTTC
clone size: -; V gene: TRBV7-8; J gene: TRBJ2-7; D gene: -; CDR3 protein: CASSLPGTYEQYF; CDR3 DNA: TGTGCCAGCAGCTTACCAGGCACCTACGAGCAGTACTTC
clone size: -; V gene: TRBV5-4; J gene: TRBJ1-2; D gene: -; CDR3 protein: CASSLERGGYTF; CDR3 DNA: TGTGCCAGCAGCTTGGAAAGGGGGGGCTACACCTTC
clone size: -; V gene: TRBV28; J gene: TRBJ2-3; D gene: TRBD1; CDR3 protein: CASRPRTGTEYTDTQYF; CDR3 DNA: TGTGCCAGCAGACCCCGGACCGGGACAGAATACACAGATACGCAGTATTTT
clone size: -; V gene: TRBV4-2; J gene: TRBJ1-2; D gene: TRBD1; CDR3 protein: CASSPDRGANYGYTF; CDR3 DNA: TGTGCCAGCAGCCCGGACAGGGGGGCTAACTATGGCTACACCTTC
clone size: -; V gene: TRBV5-1; J gene: TRBJ2-2; D gene: TRBD2; CDR3 protein: CASSSGLVRELFF; CDR3 DNA: TGCGCCAGCAGCTCTGGACTAGTTCGGGAGCTGTTTTTT
clone size: -; V gene: TRBV25-1; J gene: TRBJ1-4; D gene: -; CDR3 protein: CASSAAAANEKLFF; CDR3 DNA: TGTGCCAGCAGTGCGGCTGCGGCAAATGAAAAACTGTTTTTT
clone size: -; V gene: TRBV10-3; J gene: TRBJ2-7; D gene: -; CDR3 protein: CAISESGRTYEQYF; CDR3 DNA: TGTGCCATCAGTGAGTCGGGGAGGACCTACGAGCAGTACTTC
clone size: -; V gene: TRBV19; J gene: TRBJ1-6; D gene: -; CDR3 protein: CASSIVGVPSPLHF; CDR3 DNA: TGTGCCAGTAGTATAGTAGGGGTTCCTTCACCCCTCCACTTT
clone size: -; V gene: TRBV2; J gene: TRBJ1-2; D gene: -; CDR3 protein: CASRDRQALGGYTF; CDR3 DNA: TGTGCCAGCAGGGACCGACAGGCCCTCGGTGGCTACACCTTC
clone size: -; V gene: TRBV5-8; J gene: TRBJ2-1; D gene: TRBD1; CDR3 protein: CASRPDRQGKNEQFF; CDR3 DNA: TGTGCCAGCAGGCCCGATCGACAGGGCAAAAATGAGCAGTTCTTC
clone size: -; V gene: TRBV20-1; J gene: TRBJ1-1; D gene: -; CDR3 protein: CSASDVLRGADTEAFF; CDR3 DNA: TGCAGTGCTAGTGATGTATTAAGGGGCGCCGACACTGAAGCTTTCTTT
clone size: once; V gene: TRBV28; J gene: TRBJ1-4; D gene: -; CDR3 protein: CASSAPGGTNEKLFF; CDR3 DNA: TGTGCCAGCAGTGCCCCGGGGGGAACTAATGAAAAACTGTTTTTT
clone size: once; V gene: TRBV6-2/TRBV6-3; J gene: TRBJ2-4; D gene: TRBD2; CDR3 protein: CASSYSTSGLQNIQYF; CDR3 DNA: TGTGCCAGCAGTTACTCGACTAGCGGCCTACAAAACATTCAGTACTTC
clone size: -; V gene: TRBV6-1; J gene: TRBJ1-5; D gene: -; CDR3 protein: CASSDTGVGDQPQHF; CDR3 DNA: TGTGCCAGCAGTGATACCGGGGTAGGCGATCAGCCCCAGCATTTT
clone size: once; V gene: TRBV6-6; J gene: TRBJ1-2; D gene: TRBD1; CDR3 protein: CASSLGQGALYGYTF; CDR3 DNA: TGTGCCAGCAGTTTGGGACAGGGGGCCCTATATGGCTACACCTTC
clone size: -; V gene: TRBV6-5; J gene: TRBJ2-7; D gene: -; CDR3 protein: CASGRSVSGGNEQYF; CDR3 DNA: TGTGCCAGCGGACGTTCAGTCTCAGGGGGGAACGAGCAGTACTTC
clone size: few; V gene: TRBV5-5; J gene: TRBJ1-1; D gene: -; CDR3 protein: CASSPVMNTEAFF; CDR3 DNA: TGTGCCAGCAGCCCAGTTATGAACACTGAAGCTTTCTTT
clone size: once; V gene: TRBV10-3; J gene: TRBJ1-1; D gene: -; CDR3 protein: CAISVSGGAANTEAFF; CDR3 DNA: TGTGCCATCAGTGTATCTGGGGGCGCGGCAAACACTGAAGCTTTCTTT
clone size: -; V gene: TRBV4-1; J gene: TRBJ1-4; D gene: TRBD1; CDR3 protein: CASSQLQGVEKLFF; CDR3 DNA: TGCGCCAGCAGCCAATTACAGGGGGTCGAAAAACTGTTTTTT
clone size: -; V gene: TRBV5-4; J gene: TRBJ2-1; D gene: TRBD2; CDR3 protein: CASSLAGTSGGAVF; CDR3 DNA: TGTGCCAGCAGCTTGGCCGGGACTAGCGGGGGGGCGGTCTTC
clone size: -; V gene: TRBV2; J gene: TRBJ1-6; D gene: -; CDR3 protein: CASSDEGQNSPLHF; CDR3 DNA: TGTGCCAGCAGTGACGAGGGCCAAAATTCACCCCTCCACTTT
clone size: -; V gene: TRBV1; J gene: TRBJ1-6; D gene: -; CDR3 protein: CTSSQVGQYNSPLHF; CDR3 DNA: TGCACCAGCAGCCAAGTTGGGCAGTATAATTCACCCCTCCACTTT
clone size: few; V gene: TRBV18; J gene: TRBJ1-4; D gene: -; CDR3 protein: CASSRLLQATNEKLFF; CDR3 DNA: TGTGCCAGCTCACGCCTGTTACAGGCAACTAATGAAAAACTGTTTTTT
clone size: -; V gene: TRBV29-1; J gene: TRBJ1-1; D gene: TRBD1; CDR3 protein: CSVLRDRAEAFF; CDR3 DNA: TGCAGCGTGCTACGGGACAGGGCTGAAGCTTTCTTT
clone size: -; V gene: TRBV7-2; J gene: TRBJ2-2; D gene: TRBD2; CDR3 protein: CASSLGILAGGNTGELFF; CDR3 DNA: TGTGCCAGCAGCTTAGGAATCTTAGCGGGGGGGAACACCGGGGAGCTGTTTTTT
clone size: -; V gene: TRBV29-1; J gene: TRBJ2-7; D gene: -; CDR3 protein: CSVAASYEQYF; CDR3 DNA: TGCAGCGTGGCGGCCTCCTACGAGCAGTACTTC
clone size: -; V gene: TRBV4-3; J gene: TRBJ2-1; D gene: -; CDR3 protein: CASSLFYGSNNEQFF; CDR3 DNA: TGCGCCAGCAGCCTCTTTTACGGGAGTAACAATGAGCAGTTCTTC
clone size: -; V gene: TRBV7-2; J gene: TRBJ1-5; D gene: -; CDR3 protein: CASSTQGNQPQHF; CDR3 DNA: TGTGCCAGCAGCACGCAGGGGAATCAGCCCCAGCATTTT
clone size: -; V gene: TRBV15; J gene: TRBJ1-3; D gene: -; CDR3 protein: CATSRDRGSGNTIYF; CDR3 DNA: TGTGCCACCAGCAGAGACAGGGGTTCAGGAAACACCATATATTTT
clone size: -; V gene: TRBV7-6; J gene: TRBJ1-6; D gene: -; CDR3 protein: CASSLAPDSPLHF; CDR3 DNA: TGTGCCAGCAGCTTAGCACCGGATTCACCCCTCCACTTT
clone size: -; V gene: TRBV29-1; J gene: TRBJ1-1; D gene: -; CDR3 protein: CSVVRLRQGEAFF; CDR3 DNA: TGCAGCGTTGTTCGTCTTCGGCAGGGAGAAGCTTTCTTT